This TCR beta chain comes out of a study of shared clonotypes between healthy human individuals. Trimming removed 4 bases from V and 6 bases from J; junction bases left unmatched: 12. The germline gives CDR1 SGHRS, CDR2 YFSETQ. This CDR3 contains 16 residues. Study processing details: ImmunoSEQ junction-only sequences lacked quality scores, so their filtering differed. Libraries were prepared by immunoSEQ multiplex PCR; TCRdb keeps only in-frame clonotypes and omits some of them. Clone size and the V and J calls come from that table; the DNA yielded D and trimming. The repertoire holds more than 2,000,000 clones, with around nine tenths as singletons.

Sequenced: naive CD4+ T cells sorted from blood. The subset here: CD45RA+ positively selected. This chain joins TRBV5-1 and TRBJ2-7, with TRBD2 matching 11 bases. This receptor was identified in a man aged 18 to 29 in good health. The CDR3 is CASSRVSGRVGFEQYF. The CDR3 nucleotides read TGCGCCAGCAGCCGTGTTAGCGGGAGGGTGGGATTCGAGCAGTACTTC.